This TCR beta chain was recovered during a study of regulatory T cells in long-lasting Graves disease. This clonotype has just a few counts. The antigen is not known. The V gene's germline CDR1 is SGHRS and CDR2 YFSETQ. Trimming took 4 bases from V and 2 from J; bases not matched to a gene: 9. The CDR3 totals 17 residues. HTBI primers from iRepertoire and Arm-PCR of CDR3 regions yielded the TCR beta libraries. MiXCR was run by TCRdb on the multiplex PCR reads, yielding one entry per CDR3 protein. The sample holds a few hundred thousand distinct CDR3 sequences, roughly 24% seen once. The study's findings and limits: Repertoires from persistent disease leaned toward TRBV28, TRBJ1-2 and TRBJ2-5.

Time point meaning: persistent/refractory GD, antithyroid drugs over 5 years with positive TRAb. Extracted RNA from PBMCs served as the source of the TCR library. Specimen: peripheral blood mononuclear cells (PBMCs), collected when the disease was refractory, from a patient treated with antithyroid drugs. The clonotype originates from a woman between 35 and 50 years old with Graves disease. The chain employs TRBV5-1 and TRBJ1-1; 12 bases map to TRBD1. CDR3 sequence (DNA): TGCGCCAGCAGCATCCATACCGGGACAGGGGGCAACACTGAAGCTTTCTTT. Translated: CASSIHTGTGGNTEAFF.